This is a list of T cell receptor beta chains from one sample in a study of blood T cell repertoires in COVID-19. Measured with immunoSEQ multiplex PCR; TCRdb has only the in-frame clones, and not every one. The sample consists of over 250,000 clones, roughly 86% of them appearing once. Sequenced material: peripheral blood. These receptors came from a middle-aged man who had recovered from COVID-19. Each CDR3 is given with its conserved first and last residue. D genes are given only for firm matches. The size field is filled for only some rows; it gives once, few, many or a size class.

j_gene	d_gene	abundance	v_gene	CDR3aa	CDR3nt
TRBJ1-2	TRBD1	NA	TRBV29-1	CSVGNRDRGHGYTF	TGCAGCGTTGGCAATCGAGACAGGGGCCATGGCTACACCTTC
TRBJ2-2	NA	NA	TRBV9	CASSVVRAGELFF	TGTGCCAGCAGCGTAGTCCGCGCCGGGGAGCTGTTTTTT
TRBJ2-7	NA	NA	TRBV5-1	CASQRGPSYEQYF	TGCGCCAGCCAACGAGGCCCGTCCTACGAGCAGTACTTC
TRBJ2-3	TRBD2	NA	TRBV9	CASSAGGSGGTDTQYF	TGTGCCAGCAGCGCGGGCGGGAGCGGGGGCACAGATACGCAGTATTTT
TRBJ2-2	NA	NA	TRBV30	CAWSVGSVTSRELFF	TGTGCCTGGAGTGTTGGTAGCGTGACCTCCAGGGAGCTGTTTTTT
TRBJ1-2	NA	NA	TRBV6-5	CASRRTVGDGYTF	TGTGCCAGCAGAAGGACAGTGGGGGATGGCTACACCTTC
TRBJ2-5	NA	NA	TRBV30	CAWSLWTAQETQYF	TGTGCCTGGAGTCTGTGGACAGCGCAAGAGACCCAGTACTTC
TRBJ1-2	TRBD1	NA	TRBV29-1	CSVRDRAPSNYGYTF	TGCAGCGTTAGGGACAGGGCCCCATCTAACTATGGCTACACCTTC
TRBJ2-5	TRBD2	NA	TRBV5-4	CASSKGTIRETQYF	TGTGCCAGCAGCAAGGGGACTATTCGAGAGACCCAGTACTTC
TRBJ2-1	NA	few	TRBV10-3	CAVTGFNEQFF	TGTGCCGTAACGGGGTTCAATGAGCAGTTCTTC
TRBJ1-3	TRBD1	NA	TRBV30	CAWSGDRGNGNTIYF	TGTGCCTGGAGCGGGGACAGGGGAAATGGAAACACCATATATTTT
TRBJ1-5	TRBD1	NA	TRBV2	CASSVDRGRNQPQHF	TGTGCCAGCAGTGTCGACAGGGGGCGGAATCAGCCCCAGCATTTT
TRBJ1-1	NA	NA	TRBV5-1	CASRGGNTEAFF	TGCGCCAGCCGAGGGGGGAACACTGAAGCTTTCTTT
TRBJ2-3	TRBD1	NA	TRBV5-5	CASSWDRGRTDTQYF	TGTGCCAGCAGCTGGGACAGGGGGCGGACGGATACGCAGTATTTT
TRBJ1-1	TRBD1	NA	TRBV9	CASSARTGGNFGLDTEAFF	TGTGCCAGCAGCGCGCGGACAGGGGGCAATTTTGGCTTGGACACTGAAGCTTTCTTT
TRBJ1-1	TRBD1	NA	TRBV5-1	CASSPATGGFTEAFF	TGCGCCAGCAGCCCTGCCACAGGGGGGTTCACTGAAGCTTTCTTT
TRBJ2-2	NA	NA	TRBV4-3	CASSHFTNTGELFF	TGCGCCAGCAGCCATTTCACGAACACCGGGGAGCTGTTTTTT
TRBJ2-3	NA	NA	TRBV9	CASSVGGPDTQYF	TGTGCCAGCAGCGTAGGGGGGCCAGATACGCAGTATTTT
TRBJ1-2	TRBD1	NA	TRBV6-6	CASSYESRGHSGYTF	TGTGCCAGCAGTTACGAGAGCAGGGGGCACAGTGGCTACACCTTC
TRBJ2-5	TRBD2	NA	TRBV7-2	CASSLGGLAAPFKETQYF	TGTGCCAGCAGCTTAGGGGGACTAGCGGCCCCCTTTAAGGAGACCCAGTACTTC
TRBJ2-7	TRBD1	once	TRBV5-4	CASSSNRGSYEQYF	TGTGCCAGCAGCTCCAACAGGGGATCCTACGAGCAGTACTTC
TRBJ2-1	TRBD1	NA	TRBV9	CASSVGGDRGSNEQFF	TGTGCCAGCAGCGTAGGAGGAGACAGGGGCAGCAATGAGCAGTTCTTC
TRBJ2-2	TRBD1	NA	TRBV7-8	CASSLRRSGQGTGELFF	TGTGCCAGCAGCTTAAGGCGTTCTGGACAGGGCACCGGGGAGCTGTTTTTT
TRBJ1-4	TRBD1	NA	TRBV2	CASEQGALSVANEKLFF	TGTGCCAGCGAACAGGGGGCGCTTAGTGTAGCTAATGAAAAACTGTTTTTT
TRBJ2-7	TRBD2	NA	TRBV4-2	CASSHPSGFPSYEQYF	TGTGCCAGCAGCCATCCTAGCGGGTTCCCCTCCTACGAGCAGTACTTC
TRBJ1-5	TRBD1	NA	TRBV27	CASKRGTGGQPQHF	TGTGCCAGCAAAAGGGGGACAGGGGGTCAGCCCCAGCATTTT
TRBJ2-1	NA	NA	TRBV21-1	CASSKPERESYNEQFF	TGTGCCAGCAGCAAACCCGAGCGGGAGTCCTACAATGAGCAGTTCTTC
TRBJ2-3	TRBD2	NA	TRBV9	CASSVVAGGGDTQYF	TGTGCCAGCAGCGTAGTTGCGGGGGGGGGAGATACGCAGTATTTT
TRBJ2-1	TRBD2	NA	TRBV10-2	CASSEPVSGGLLFDEQFF	TGCGCCAGCAGTGAGCCCGTTAGCGGGGGGCTCCTCTTCGATGAGCAGTTCTTC
TRBJ2-2	NA	NA	TRBV5-1	CASSLGQVSGNGELFF	TGCGCCAGCAGCTTGGGGCAGGTATCCGGTAATGGGGAGCTGTTTTTT
TRBJ2-5	TRBD1	NA	TRBV4-1	CASSQRGPGQGQETQYF	TGCGCCAGCAGCCAAAGGGGACCGGGACAGGGCCAAGAGACCCAGTACTTC
TRBJ1-1	NA	once	TRBV2	CASQTKVSEAFF	TGTGCCAGCCAGACAAAAGTCTCTGAAGCTTTCTTT
TRBJ1-2	NA	NA	TRBV5-1	CASSEVQGFYGYTF	TGCGCCAGCAGCGAGGTACAGGGCTTCTATGGCTACACCTTC
TRBJ2-1	TRBD2	NA	TRBV27	CASTQAGGSYNEQFF	TGTGCCAGCACACAAGCGGGAGGCTCCTACAATGAGCAGTTCTTC
TRBJ2-2	NA	NA	TRBV9	CASSVAGWGELFF	TGTGCCAGCAGCGTAGCGGGTTGGGGGGAGCTGTTTTTT
TRBJ2-3	TRBD2	NA	TRBV2	CASSARLAGGTDTQYF	TGTGCCAGCAGTGCTCGACTAGCGGGAGGGACAGATACGCAGTATTTT
TRBJ2-1	NA	NA	TRBV9	CASSVEPGLRGNEQFF	TGTGCCAGCAGCGTAGAGCCGGGACTGCGTGGGAATGAGCAGTTCTTC
TRBJ1-5	TRBD1	NA	TRBV7-9	CATTTDRDWYGNQPQHF	TGTGCCACCACTACTGACAGGGATTGGTACGGCAATCAGCCCCAGCATTTT
TRBJ2-5	TRBD2	NA	TRBV5-1	CASSLGLAGAGETQYF	TGCGCCAGCAGCTTGGGACTAGCGGGAGCTGGTGAGACCCAGTACTTC
TRBJ2-5	TRBD2	NA	TRBV4-1	CASSQSAGGVGETQYF	TGCGCCAGCAGCCAGTCAGCGGGAGGAGTTGGAGAGACCCAGTACTTC
TRBJ1-5	NA	NA	TRBV7-2	CASSQATSSGYGNQPQHF	TGTGCCAGCAGCCAAGCTACCTCTTCGGGTTATGGCAATCAGCCCCAGCATTTT
TRBJ1-2	NA	NA	TRBV9	CASSVEPSAFEGGYTF	TGTGCCAGCAGCGTAGAGCCATCGGCGTTCGAGGGCGGCTACACCTTC
TRBJ2-2	TRBD1	NA	TRBV9	CASSVEQGRKSGELFF	TGTGCCAGCAGCGTAGAACAGGGGCGAAAATCCGGGGAGCTGTTTTTT
TRBJ1-1	NA	NA	TRBV7-8	CASSATGLGTEAFF	TGTGCCAGCAGCGCTACAGGGTTAGGCACTGAAGCTTTCTTT
TRBJ2-4	TRBD1	once	TRBV19	CASSIQGAENIQYF	TGTGCCAGTAGTATTCAGGGGGCGGAAAACATTCAGTACTTC
TRBJ2-2	NA	once	TRBV5-6	CASSFGRPNTGELFF	TGTGCCAGCAGCTTTGGGAGACCCAACACCGGGGAGCTGTTTTTT
TRBJ2-5	NA	NA	TRBV6-5	CASKKRAYQETQYF	TGTGCCAGCAAAAAGCGGGCGTACCAAGAGACCCAGTACTTC
TRBJ1-2	NA	NA	TRBV10-3	CAIRLFYGYTF	TGTGCCATCAGACTGTTCTATGGCTACACCTTC
TRBJ1-2	TRBD1	NA	TRBV30	CAWSVNRGLNYGYTF	TGTGCCTGGAGTGTGAACAGGGGATTAAACTATGGCTACACCTTC
TRBJ2-7	NA	NA	TRBV9	CASSGGLLSVQYF	TGTGCCAGCAGCGGAGGACTCCTCTCGGTGCAGTACTTC
TRBJ2-2	TRBD1	once	TRBV7-6	CASSFYRGPRNTGELFF	TGTGCCAGCAGCTTTTACAGGGGGCCTAGGAACACCGGGGAGCTGTTTTTT
TRBJ2-5	TRBD2	NA	TRBV9	CASSPGGTETQYF	TGTGCCAGCAGCCCCGGGGGGACGGAGACCCAGTACTTC